The T cell receptor beta chain described here comes from a study of blood T cell repertoires in COVID-19. This clone was seen a single time. CDR1 and CDR2 from the germline V gene are SGHTA and FQGNSA. Trimming cost V 6 bases and J 7 bases, with 9 bases left between them. The CDR3 has 11 residues. Measured with immunoSEQ multiplex PCR; TCRdb has only the in-frame clones, and not every one. Of 120,000 to 150,000 clones listed, about 82% are singletons. The chain is built from TRBV7-2 and TRBJ1-1; D might be TRBD1 (5 bases). Sequenced: peripheral blood. This receptor was identified in an older woman with acute or convalescent COVID-19. CDR3 sequence: CASSRDSEAFF. Written as DNA, the CDR3 is TGTGCCAGCAGTCGCGACAGTGAAGCTTTCTTT.